This T cell receptor beta chain was identified during a study of T cell responses to AZD1222 COVID-19 vaccine (dated by TCRdb to about 2021). With respect to the entire study: A total of 233 trial participants underwent TCR sequencing, of whom nearly 210 had received two doses of AZD1222 and some 25 had received two doses of the MenACWY control vaccine. Trial participants were enrolled by age into subgroups of 18-55, 56-69 and 70-plus years, and around 150, 29 and 61 TCR-sequenced participants, respectively, were included in these subgroups. What the work shows at the level of the full study, not this receptor alone: Nearly half of unique spike-specific TCRs reportedly recognized epitopes outside regions mutated in the B.1.351 and B.1.1.7 variants. After two AZD1222 doses, spike-specific TCR breadth and depth were significantly higher than at day 0 and than in MenACWY recipients. No day 14 peak-response samples were available, so repertoires were characterized only after the peak T cell response. The 56-69-year group was small, and its depth increase did not reach significance, likely because of low power. The vaccine-associated CD4 TCRs covered the entire spike protein, and the dominant responses fell in regions 160-218 and 743-854. Most participants were white British and females outnumbered males, and the authors suggested that clonal diversity may have been underestimated. Only 5 to 7 AZD1222 recipients were SARS-CoV-2 seropositive at baseline, limiting conclusions about previously exposed vaccinees.

The CDR3 regions of human TCRbeta chains were analyzed by immunosequencing. Regarding the original processing steps: Repertoire TCRs were matched against a reference library of SARS-CoV-2-specific TCRs generated with the MIRA antigen-specificity platform. Breadth was defined as the fraction of unique TCRs that were SARS-CoV-2-associated, and depth was defined as the fraction of total T cells that were SARS-CoV-2-associated. Each spike-specific TCR was assigned to its reactive spike region and to a CD4 or CD8 class using the MIRA data. Log10-transformed breadth and depth values were compared by one-way ANOVA with Sidak's multiple comparisons tests. The immuneACCESS repertoire file appears here via TCRdb, limited to in-frame rearrangements. These files lack a portion of the clones; in checked studies, under half of the deficit traces to unresolved V genes, and the cause of the others is not known. The V and J calls and clone size were taken over from that table, and D and trimming were inferred from the DNA. The sample table lists 75,000 to 90,000 clones, approximately 83% of them with a count of one. Of the sample, more than 3% is held by the ten largest clones.

CDR1 and CDR2 were assigned from the germline V gene as SGDLS and YYNGEE. The CDR3 runs 15 residues from the cysteine to the phenylalanine. The retained sequence is limited to the CDR3, 45 bases, with the frame set at the first base. V sheds 0 bases and J sheds 3 bases, leaving 12 bases between their ends. Concerning this clone: Its antigen specificity is not known. Per-base qualities were not stored, and no clone one base away is much larger.

Per the publication, the time point label means: about 28 days (+/-7) after the second vaccine dose. AZD1222 recipients whose second dose came at about 4 weeks and those whose second dose came at about 12 weeks were combined into one group, since spike-specific TCR depth and breadth did not differ between the two schedules. Samples from vaccinated people were obtained from the UK trials COV001 and COV002, which included a single-blind randomized controlled phase 2/3 trial of AZD1222 (ChAdOx1 nCoV-19) in healthy adults. For TCRbeta chain sequencing, PBMC samples were collected from trial participants at day 0 and at day 28 after the second dose.

The clonotype originates from an adult who received the AZD1222 COVID-19 vaccine. The specimen was peripheral blood, collected 28 days after the second AZD1222 dose. The V gene is TRBV9 and the J gene is TRBJ1-2; perhaps TRBD1 is the D gene, with 5 bases matching. The CDR3 region: CASSVAGWGDYGYTF. In nucleotides, the sequence is TGTGCCAGCAGCGTAGCTGGTTGGGGGGACTATGGCTACACCTTC.